This T cell receptor (beta chain) was sequenced in a study of cytomegalovirus exposure and HLA in healthy donors. Study in general: Roughly 180 million T cells yielded around 120 million unique TCR beta sequences in earlier analysis. For the approximately 360 genotyped donors, roughly 81% fell within the Caucasian-associated ancestry cluster.

Broader study findings: An apparent linkage of common viral pathogens to several of the most significant clusters emerged in a later analysis.

V lost 3 bases, J lost 0 bases, and 6 bases lay in between. Germline CDR1 is LNHDA and CDR2 is SQIVND (reference sequence). The length of the CDR3 is 14 residues. A word on this clone: Its target is not known.

The PCR contained 60 Vbeta and 13 Jbeta primers. Some clones are missing from TCRdb's copy, which holds only in-frame ones; the method was immunoSEQ multiplex PCR. The sample has approximately 150,000 clones, 75% seen once. The receptor comes from a man in his late teens or twenties in good health and CMV-seropositive. The specimen was PBMCs. The chain carries TRBV19 and TRBJ1-5; D call uncertain. The CDR3 sequence: CASSMFHSNQPQHF. In nucleotides, the CDR3 is TGTGCCAGTAGTATGTTCCATAGCAATCAGCCCCAGCATTTT.